The present entry profiles one TCR beta chain with its context. In the study's own analysis: From reference gene primer amplification, estimates of nucleated cell counts were derived. Data came from immunoSEQ multiplex PCR; TCRdb stores just in-frame clones and leaves some out. The D gene and trimming were derived from the DNA, and the V and J assignments and clone size from that table. The table shows about 210,000 clones, with approximately 80% occurring only once. The V segment lost 6 bases and the J segment 4 bases; nucleotides outside the gene matches: 6. Germline CDR1 and CDR2: SGHRS and YFSETQ. The CDR3 runs to 14 residues. The data were taken from a study of blood T cell repertoires in COVID-19. Study-level background: Acute-phase and convalescent COVID-19 samples originated in the United States, Italy and Spain. PBMCs, B-cell-depleted T cells, or T cells provided the cDNA or gDNA that made up the material.

The chain carries TRBV5-1 and TRBJ2-2, with 7 nucleotides matching TRBD1. This TCR was sampled from a human donor in a cohort sampled during active COVID-19. Sequences were obtained from peripheral blood. The CDR3 reads CASKGGALTGELFF. CDR3 nucleotides: TGCGCCAGCAAAGGGGGCGCGCTCACCGGGGAGCTGTTTTTT. The whole variable domain, filled in from reference TRBV5-1 and TRBJ2-2, reads KAGVTQTPRYLIKTRGQQVTLSCSPISGHRSVSWYQQTPGQGLQFLFEYFSETQRNKGNFPGRFSGRQFSNSRSEMNVSTLELGDSALYLCASKGGALTGELFFGEGSRLTVL.